The clone carrying this T cell receptor (beta chain) was seen just once. Antigen: not known. V was clipped by 3 bases and J by 7 bases, with 13 bases between them. CDR3 size: 13 residues. CDR1 is MDHEN and CDR2 is SYDVKM in the germline V gene. The data belong to a study of OX40 agonist ivuxolimab in advanced cancers. Overall study: An agonistic human IgG2 monoclonal antibody against OX40 (CD134) was given. Every 2 weeks, ivuxolimab was infused into the patients intravenously at between 0.01 and 10 mg/kg.

Sequencing used immunoSEQ multiplex PCR; TCRdb keeps in-frame clones, though not all of them. The top ten clones hold 0.25% to 0.35% of a sample with some 100,000 clones, approximately 90% of them seen once. Points from the study as a whole: Dosing at 0.1 to 3.0 mg/kg was accompanied by clonal expansion of CD4+ and CD8+ blood T cells by week 6.

The receptor's source is an adult with an advanced solid tumor such as melanoma, head and neck, liver or kidney cancer. The chain couples TRBV28 to TRBJ2-7; tentative D call: TRBD2 (6 bases). This specimen was CD4+ or CD8+ T cells sorted from blood, taken in a trial of the OX40 agonist ivuxolimab. CDR3 sequence: CASSFVLRGEQYF. The CDR3 DNA is TGTGCCAGCAGTTTCGTACTTCGGGGGGAGCAGTACTTC.